These 8 T cell receptor beta chains were all obtained from the same sample, sequenced in a study of shared clonotypes between healthy human individuals. TCRdb's copy holds only in-frame clones and misses some; the assay was immunoSEQ multiplex PCR. The sample has roughly 1.5 million clones; 95% to 99% are singletons. Sequencing input: naive CD4+ T cells sorted from blood. The subset: CD45RA+ positively selected. The receptor source for this set is a man aged 30 to 45 in good health.

The chain employs TRBV18 and TRBJ2-1; 7 bases agree with TRBD2. The CDR3 is made up of 15 amino acids. In germline, CDR1 is KGHSH, CDR2 LQKENI. With V trimmed by 0 bases and J by 9 bases, 8 bases remained unmatched. Here the CDR3 reads CASSPPTRGSGEQFF. DNA for the CDR3: TGTGCCAGCTCACCACCCACCCGCGGGAGCGGTGAGCAGTTCTTC.

The chain joins TRBV4-2 to TRBJ2-5, with TRBD1 matching 9 bases. The CDR3 has 15 amino acids. Germline CDR1 is LGHNA and CDR2 is YNFKEQ. V was clipped by 3 bases and J by 6 bases; unmatched bases: 8. CDR3 coding DNA: TGTGCCAGCAGCCAGACCGGGGACAGGGTAAAGACCCAGTACTTC. This sequence encodes CASSQTGDRVKTQYF.

The gene calls are TRBV18 and TRBJ2-5; D gene ambiguous. V was trimmed by 0 bases and J by 0 bases, leaving 8 bases between them. Per the germline V gene, CDR1 is KGHSH and CDR2 is LQKENI. CDR3 length: 15 amino acids. The CDR3 loop reads CASSPPASNQETQYF. DNA of the CDR3: TGTGCCAGCTCACCACCCGCATCGAACCAAGAGACCCAGTACTTC.

With regard to this clone: Other DNA sequences in this specimen translate into the identical CDR3. CDR3 region: CASSLGTSGEYEQYF. Written as DNA, the CDR3 is TGCGCCAGCAGCTTGGGGACTAGCGGAGAATACGAGCAGTACTTC. The chain couples TRBV5-1 to TRBJ2-7; 10 bases fit TRBD2. The CDR3 totals 15 residues. Germline V gene sequence: CDR1 SGHRS, CDR2 YFSETQ. V dropped 0 bases and J dropped 4; count of bases not matched to a gene: 4.

As concerns this clone: The sample contains more than one DNA sequence encoding this CDR3. The rearrangement uses TRBV6-5 and TRBJ1-1; TRBD1 is a possible D gene (5 bases). Germline-derived CDR1 and CDR2 are MNHEY and SVGAGI. The V and J ends lost 4 bases and 7 bases respectively, with 7 bases between them. The CDR3 extends over 11 amino acids. In nucleotides, the CDR3 is TGTGCCAGCAGTTTGGGGGGTGAAGCTTTCTTT. Translation gives CASSLGGEAFF.

The V gene is TRBV19, the J gene TRBJ2-7; D ambiguous. The CDR3 has 15 amino acids. V was pared by 5 bases and J by 0 bases, with 14 bases between. Germline CDR1 and CDR2: LNHDA and SQIVND (reference sequence). This CDR3 reads CASSLTAASSYEQYF. In DNA, the CDR3 is TGTGCCAGTAGTTTAACCGCGGCTAGCTCCTACGAGCAGTACTTC.

The chain links TRBV15 to TRBJ2-1; TRBD2 aligns across 9 bases. Trimming cost V 5 bases and J 4 bases; bases outside gene matches: 9. The V gene's germline CDR1 is LNHNV and CDR2 YYDKDF (reference sequence). The CDR3 extends over 16 amino acids. The CDR3: CATSGLLAGIYNEQFF. The CDR3 DNA sequence: TGTGCCACCAGCGGTCTCCTAGCGGGAATATACAATGAGCAGTTCTTC.

J is TRBJ2-2 and V is TRBV5-1; perhaps D is TRBD1 or TRBD2 (6 bases each). The V end was cut by 7 bases, the J end by 4 bases, with 17 bases between. CDR3 length: 15 residues. CDR1 and CDR2 from the germline V gene are SGHRS and YFSETQ. The CDR3 region has the DNA TGCGCCAGCGCCCGGTGGGGGGCGGGCACCGGGGAGCTGTTTTTT. Translating gives CASARWGAGTGELFF.